Only a few counts were recorded for the clone carrying this TCR beta chain. The antigen is unknown. This specimen comes from a study of blood T cells in healthy people across ages. Overall study results and limits: From one million sequenced T cells, diversity estimates were lower bounds.

Caucasian individuals from Russia who were healthy and aged about 6 to 95 acted as donors. Germline V lookup: CDR1 SGHRS, CDR2 YFSETQ. V lost 3 bases and J lost 10; bases outside the gene matches: 8. CDR3 length equals 14 residues. It was with a sample-barcoded 5' primer and a J-beta primer mix that a second PCR of roughly 7 to 12 cycles was run. Every cDNA molecule carried a tag from a template-switch adaptor bearing 12 random nucleotides. From each sample, at least 2.5 million paired-end reads containing CDR3 were obtained. TCRdb reanalysed the 5' RACE reads using MiXCR and keeps one entry per CDR3 protein. The table includes 1.8 million or so distinct CDR3 sequences, roughly two fifths detected once.

The specimen was blood. This sequence originates from a human donor in good health. The chain employs TRBV5-1 and TRBJ2-1; the match to TRBD1 covers 9 bases. In nucleotides, the CDR3 is TGCGCCAGCAGCTCCGATCCCGGGACAGGGGAGCAGTTCTTC. Residues: CASSSDPGTGEQFF.